This is a list of T cell receptor beta chains from one sample in a study of cytomegalovirus exposure and HLA in healthy donors. Only in-frame clones appear in the TCRdb table, and some are missing; sequencing was by immunoSEQ multiplex PCR. The sample lists roughly 130,000 clones, 70% to 85% occurring once. The sequencing sample was made of PBMCs. The receptor source for this set is a boy aged 10-17 years in good health and CMV-seronegative. The CDR3 runs from the conserved cysteine through the conserved F or W. D genes are given only for firm matches. Size is omitted from some rows. Given values are once, few, many or a class for expanded clones.

>TRBJ2-7|NA|TRBD2|TRBV4-3
TGCGCCAGCAGCCAGTTAACCGGGACTAGAAACGAGCAGTACTTC
CASSQLTGTRNEQYF
>TRBJ2-3|once|TRBD1|TRBV29-1
TGCAGCGTAAGACAGGGGGCGATAGATACGCAGTATTTT
CSVRQGAIDTQYF
>TRBJ1-6|once|TRBD1|TRBV5-4
TGTGCCAGCAGCGCGACGGGACAGGGAAGTAGGTCACCCCTCCACTTT
CASSATGQGSRSPLHF
>TRBJ1-5|NA|NA|TRBV6-1
TGTGCCAGCAGTGAAACAGGGCTCAATCAGCCCCAGCATTTT
CASSETGLNQPQHF
>TRBJ2-1|NA|TRBD2|TRBV7-3
TGTGCCAGCAGCTCAAGCGGGAGTTCACATGAGCAGTTCTTC
CASSSSGSSHEQFF
>TRBJ1-6|NA|NA|TRBV7-2
TGTGCCAGCAGCTCACAGCTTACCTATAATTCACCCCTCCACTTT
CASSSQLTYNSPLHF
>TRBJ1-1|NA|NA|TRBV25-1
TGTGCCAGCAGTGAAAGGCGGGGACCGTTCAACACTGAAGCTTTCTTT
CASSERRGPFNTEAFF
>TRBJ2-7|NA|NA|TRBV13
TGTGCCAGCAGCATCTTCGGGGATGACGAGCAGTACTTC
CASSIFGDDEQYF
>TRBJ2-1|NA|TRBD1|TRBV6-5
TGTGCCAGCAGTTCAAGAAACAGGGGGCGCCGGTTCTTC
CASSSRNRGRRFF
>TRBJ2-7|once|TRBD1|TRBV19
TGTGCCAGTAGTTTCGTCTTTCCGGGACAGCCCTACGAGCAGTACTTC
CASSFVFPGQPYEQYF
>TRBJ1-1|once|NA|TRBV7-9
TGTGCCAGCAGCTTAAGGACAGTTAACACTGAAGCTTTCTTT
CASSLRTVNTEAFF
>TRBJ1-1|NA|NA|TRBV6-5
TGTGCCAGCAGACCCCGAGGGTACACTGAAGCTTTCTTT
CASRPRGYTEAFF
>TRBJ1-1|NA|TRBD1|TRBV29-1
TGCAGCGTTGAACAAACGGACAGGGCGGGCACTGAAGCTTTCTTT
CSVEQTDRAGTEAFF
>TRBJ2-7|NA|TRBD1|TRBV2
TGTGCCACCGGGACAGGGGGACTTGACGAGCAGTACTTC
CATGTGGLDEQYF
>TRBJ2-1|NA|TRBD2|TRBV13
TGTGCCAGCAGGTTCGGGACTATTGATGAGCAGTTCTTC
CASRFGTIDEQFF
>TRBJ1-6|NA|TRBD1|TRBV5-6
TGTGCCAGCAGCTTACAGGGGGGTCGTTCACCCCTCCACTTT
CASSLQGGRSPLHF